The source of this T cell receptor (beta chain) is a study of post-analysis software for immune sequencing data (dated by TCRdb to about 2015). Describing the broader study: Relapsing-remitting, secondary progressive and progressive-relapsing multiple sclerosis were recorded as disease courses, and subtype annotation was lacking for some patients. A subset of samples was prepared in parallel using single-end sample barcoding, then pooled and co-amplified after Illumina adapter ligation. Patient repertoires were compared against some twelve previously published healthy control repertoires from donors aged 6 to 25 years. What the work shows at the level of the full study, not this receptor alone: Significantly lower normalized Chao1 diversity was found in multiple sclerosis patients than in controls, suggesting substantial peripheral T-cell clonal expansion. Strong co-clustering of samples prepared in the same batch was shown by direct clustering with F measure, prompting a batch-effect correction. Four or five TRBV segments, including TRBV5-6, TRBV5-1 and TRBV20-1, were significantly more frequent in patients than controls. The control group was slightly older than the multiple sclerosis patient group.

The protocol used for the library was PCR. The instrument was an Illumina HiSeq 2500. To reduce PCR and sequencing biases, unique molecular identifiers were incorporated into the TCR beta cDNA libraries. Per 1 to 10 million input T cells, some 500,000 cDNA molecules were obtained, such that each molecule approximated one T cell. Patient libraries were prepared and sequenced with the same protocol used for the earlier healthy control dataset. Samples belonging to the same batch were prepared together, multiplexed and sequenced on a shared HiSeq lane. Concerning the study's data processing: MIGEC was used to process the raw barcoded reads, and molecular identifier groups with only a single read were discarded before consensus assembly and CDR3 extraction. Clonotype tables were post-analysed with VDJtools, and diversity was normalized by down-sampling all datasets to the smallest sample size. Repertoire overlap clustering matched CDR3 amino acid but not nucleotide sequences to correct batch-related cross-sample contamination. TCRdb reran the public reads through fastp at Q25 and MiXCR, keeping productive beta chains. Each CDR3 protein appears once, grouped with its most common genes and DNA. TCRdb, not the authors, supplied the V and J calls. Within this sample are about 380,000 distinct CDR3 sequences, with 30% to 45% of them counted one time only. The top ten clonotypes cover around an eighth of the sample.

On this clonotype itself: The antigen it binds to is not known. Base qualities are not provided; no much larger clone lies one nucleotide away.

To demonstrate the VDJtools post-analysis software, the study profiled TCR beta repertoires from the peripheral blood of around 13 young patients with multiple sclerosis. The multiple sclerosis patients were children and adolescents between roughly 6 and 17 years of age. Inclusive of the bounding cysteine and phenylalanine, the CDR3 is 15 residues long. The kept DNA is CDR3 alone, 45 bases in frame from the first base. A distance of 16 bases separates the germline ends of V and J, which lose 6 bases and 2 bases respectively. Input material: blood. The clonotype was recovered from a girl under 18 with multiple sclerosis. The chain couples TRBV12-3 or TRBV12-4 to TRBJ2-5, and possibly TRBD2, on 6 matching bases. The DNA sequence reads TGTGCCAGCAGGGAGGGAGACGGAATACAAGAGACCCAGTACTTC. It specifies CASREGDGIQETQYF.